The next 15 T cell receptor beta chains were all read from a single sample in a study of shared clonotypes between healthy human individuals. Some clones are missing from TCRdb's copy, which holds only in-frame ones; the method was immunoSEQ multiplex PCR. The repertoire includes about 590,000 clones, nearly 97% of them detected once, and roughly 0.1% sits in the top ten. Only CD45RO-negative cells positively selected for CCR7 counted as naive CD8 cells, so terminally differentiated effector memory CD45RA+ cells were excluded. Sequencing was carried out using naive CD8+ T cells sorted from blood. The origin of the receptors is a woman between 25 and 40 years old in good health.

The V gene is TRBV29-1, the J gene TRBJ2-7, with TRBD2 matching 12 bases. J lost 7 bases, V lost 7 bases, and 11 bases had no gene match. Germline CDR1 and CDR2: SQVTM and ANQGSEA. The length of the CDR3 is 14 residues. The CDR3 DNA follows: TGCAGCGCTGAGGGACTAGCGGGCCCCGGGGAGCAGTACTTC. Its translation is CSAEGLAGPGEQYF.

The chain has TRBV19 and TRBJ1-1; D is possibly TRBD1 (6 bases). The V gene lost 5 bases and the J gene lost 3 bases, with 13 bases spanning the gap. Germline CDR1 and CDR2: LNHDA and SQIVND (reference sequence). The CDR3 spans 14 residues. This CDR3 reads CASSFRDTYTEAFF. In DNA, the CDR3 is TGTGCCAGTAGTTTCCGGGACACGTACACTGAAGCTTTCTTT.

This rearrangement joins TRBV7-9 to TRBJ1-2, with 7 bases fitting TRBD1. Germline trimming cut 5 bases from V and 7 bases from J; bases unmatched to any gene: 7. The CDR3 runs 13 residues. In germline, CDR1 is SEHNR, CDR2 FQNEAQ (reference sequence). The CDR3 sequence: CASSPRTGGGYTF. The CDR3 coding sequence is TGTGCCAGCAGCCCGCGGACAGGTGGTGGCTACACCTTC.

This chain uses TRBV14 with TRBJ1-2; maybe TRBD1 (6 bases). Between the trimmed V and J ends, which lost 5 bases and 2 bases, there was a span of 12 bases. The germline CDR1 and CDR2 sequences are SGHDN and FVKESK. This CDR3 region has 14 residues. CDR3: CASSDLGQNYGYTF. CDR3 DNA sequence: TGTGCCAGCAGCGACCTCGGACAGAACTATGGCTACACCTTC.

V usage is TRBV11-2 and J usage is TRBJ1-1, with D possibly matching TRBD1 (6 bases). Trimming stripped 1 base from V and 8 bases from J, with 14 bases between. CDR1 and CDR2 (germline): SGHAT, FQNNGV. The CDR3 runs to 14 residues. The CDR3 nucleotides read TGTGCCAGCAGCTTAGGGGACGCGGGGGCCGAAGCTTTCTTT. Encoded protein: CASSLGDAGAEAFF. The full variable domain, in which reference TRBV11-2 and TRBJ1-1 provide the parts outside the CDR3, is EAGVAQSPRYKIIEKRQSVAFWCNPISGHATLYWYQQILGQGPKLLIQFQNNGVVDDSQLPKDRFSAERLKGVDSTLKIQPAKLEDSAVYLCASSLGDAGAEAFFGQGTRLTVV.

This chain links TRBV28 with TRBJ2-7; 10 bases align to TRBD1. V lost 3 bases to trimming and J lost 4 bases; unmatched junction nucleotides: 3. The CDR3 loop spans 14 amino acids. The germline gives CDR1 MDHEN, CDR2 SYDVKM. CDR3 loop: CASSLGTGEYEQYF. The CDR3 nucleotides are TGTGCCAGCAGTTTGGGGACAGGGGAGTACGAGCAGTACTTC.

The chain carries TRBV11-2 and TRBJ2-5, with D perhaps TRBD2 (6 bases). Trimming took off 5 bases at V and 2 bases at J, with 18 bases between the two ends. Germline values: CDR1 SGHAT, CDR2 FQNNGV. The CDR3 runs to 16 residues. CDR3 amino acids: CASSPRTNEFQETQYF. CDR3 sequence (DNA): TGTGCCAGCAGCCCCCGGACTAACGAATTTCAAGAGACCCAGTACTTC.

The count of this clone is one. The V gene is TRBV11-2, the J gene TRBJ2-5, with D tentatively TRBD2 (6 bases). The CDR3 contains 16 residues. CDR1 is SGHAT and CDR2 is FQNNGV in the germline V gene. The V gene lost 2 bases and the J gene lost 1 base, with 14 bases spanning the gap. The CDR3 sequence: CASSLLREAPQETQYF. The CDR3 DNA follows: TGTGCCAGCAGCTTATTGAGGGAGGCACCCCAAGAGACCCAGTACTTC.

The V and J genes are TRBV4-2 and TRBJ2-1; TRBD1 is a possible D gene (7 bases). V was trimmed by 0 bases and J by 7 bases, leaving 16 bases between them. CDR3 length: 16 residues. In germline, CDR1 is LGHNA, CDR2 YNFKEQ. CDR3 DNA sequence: TGTGCCAGCAGCCAAGATAGTGGAGGGGGCGGGAATGAGCAGTTCTTC. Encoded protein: CASSQDSGGGGNEQFF.

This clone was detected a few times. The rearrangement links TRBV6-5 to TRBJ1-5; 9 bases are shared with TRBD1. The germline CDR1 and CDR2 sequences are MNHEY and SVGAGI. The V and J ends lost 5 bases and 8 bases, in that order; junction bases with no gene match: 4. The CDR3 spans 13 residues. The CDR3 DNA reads TGTGCCAGCAGTGAAGGGACAGGGAAGCCCCAGCATTTT. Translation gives CASSEGTGKPQHF.

The chain's CDR3 is CSVPGQGPDEQFF. The CDR3, as DNA: TGCAGCGTTCCAGGACAGGGACCCGATGAGCAGTTCTTC. V usage is TRBV29-1 and J usage is TRBJ2-1; 8 positions match TRBD1. The CDR3 is 13 amino acids. Germline V gene sequence: CDR1 SQVTM, CDR2 ANQGSEA. With V trimmed by 5 bases and J by 8 bases, 8 bases remained unmatched.

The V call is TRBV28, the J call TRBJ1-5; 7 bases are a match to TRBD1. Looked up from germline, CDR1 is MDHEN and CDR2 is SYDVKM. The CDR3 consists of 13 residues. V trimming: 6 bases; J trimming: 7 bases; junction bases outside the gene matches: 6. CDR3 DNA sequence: TGTGCCAGCAGGGCACCAGGGGGGCAGCCCCAGCATTTT. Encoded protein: CASRAPGGQPQHF.

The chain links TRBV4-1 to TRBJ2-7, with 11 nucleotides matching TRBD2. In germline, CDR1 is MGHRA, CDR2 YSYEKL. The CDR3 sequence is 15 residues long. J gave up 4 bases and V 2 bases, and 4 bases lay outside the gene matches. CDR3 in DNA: TGCGCCAGCAGCCAACGCGTAGCGGGAGGGTACGAGCAGTACTTC. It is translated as CASSQRVAGGYEQYF.

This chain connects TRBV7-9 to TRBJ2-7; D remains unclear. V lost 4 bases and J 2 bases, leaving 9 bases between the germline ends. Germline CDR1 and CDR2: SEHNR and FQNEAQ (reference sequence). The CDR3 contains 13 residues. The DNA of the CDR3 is TGTGCCAGCAGCTCCGACGGAACCTACGAGCAGTACTTC. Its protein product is CASSSDGTYEQYF.

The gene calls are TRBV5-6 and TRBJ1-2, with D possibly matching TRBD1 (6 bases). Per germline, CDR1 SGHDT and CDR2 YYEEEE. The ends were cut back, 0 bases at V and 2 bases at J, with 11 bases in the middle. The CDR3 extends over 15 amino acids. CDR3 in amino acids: CASSLGAGANYGYTF. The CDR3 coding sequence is TGTGCCAGCAGCTTGGGGGCAGGGGCAAACTATGGCTACACCTTC. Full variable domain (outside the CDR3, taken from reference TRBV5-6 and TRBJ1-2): DAGVTQSPTHLIKTRGQQVTLRCSPKSGHDTVSWYQQALGQGPQFIFQYYEEEERQRGNFPDRFSGHQFPNYSSELNVNALLLGDSALYLCASSLGAGANYGYTFGSGTRLTVV.